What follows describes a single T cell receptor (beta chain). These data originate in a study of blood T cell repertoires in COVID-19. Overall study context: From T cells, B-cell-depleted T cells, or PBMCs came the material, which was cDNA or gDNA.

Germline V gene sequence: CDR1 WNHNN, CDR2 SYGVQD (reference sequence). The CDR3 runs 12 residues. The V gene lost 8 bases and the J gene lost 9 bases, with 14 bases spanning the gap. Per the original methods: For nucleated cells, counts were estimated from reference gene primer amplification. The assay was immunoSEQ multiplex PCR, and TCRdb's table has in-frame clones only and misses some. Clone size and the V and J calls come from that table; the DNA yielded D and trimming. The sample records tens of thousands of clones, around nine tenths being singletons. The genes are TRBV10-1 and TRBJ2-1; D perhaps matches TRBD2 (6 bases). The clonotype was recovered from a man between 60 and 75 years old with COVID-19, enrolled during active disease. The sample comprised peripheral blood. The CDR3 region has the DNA TGCGCCAGCGGTAGTTCCGGGGGTGAGCAGTTCTTC. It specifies CASGSSGGEQFF.